What follows are 7 T cell receptor beta chains derived from one specimen sequenced in a study of long-term antiretroviral therapy in people with HIV. It was version v3.0 of the immunoSEQ assay that was run at survey level. Using immunoSEQ multiplex PCR, the repertoire was profiled, and TCRdb retains in-frame clones only, with some absent. Among just over 35,000 clones listed, 80% to 90% were seen once. Material: unsorted PBMCs, obtained 2.2 years after starting antiretroviral therapy. These receptors were taken from a man between 18 and 29 years old with HIV.

CDR3 bases: TGTGCCAGTCGGAAAACAGGGGGCGTCTTCAGTCGTGAAAAACTGTTTTTT. This sequence encodes CASRKTGGVFSREKLFF. This chain connects TRBV2 to TRBJ1-4; TRBD1 matches 9 bases. The CDR3 is made up of 17 amino acids. After removal of 9 bases from V and 7 bases from J, the junction contained 18 bases not matched to a gene. From germline, CDR1 is SNHLY and CDR2 FYNNEI.

CDR3 residues: CASSYSGWETQYF. The CDR3 DNA reads as TGTGCCAGCAGTTACTCAGGTTGGGAGACCCAGTACTTC. This chain links TRBV6-5 with TRBJ2-5; D uncertain. This CDR3 has 13 residues. With 0 bases removed from V and 5 bases from J, the gap between germline ends came to 7 bases. CDR1 and CDR2 (germline): MNHEY, SVGAGI.

This clone came up once. CDR3 amino acids: CASSRSSSGRAGEQYF. The CDR3 nucleotides read TGTGCCAGCAGCCGTTCCTCTAGCGGGAGAGCCGGCGAGCAGTACTTC. V gene TRBV7-2 combines with J gene TRBJ2-7; TRBD2 agrees at 10 bases. Germline-derived CDR1 and CDR2 are SGHTA and FQGNSA. V shed 5 bases and J 6 bases; nucleotides not matched to a gene: 13. The length of the CDR3 is 16 residues.

The chain has TRBV10-3 and TRBJ2-1; 12 bases line up with TRBD2. The CDR3 sequence is 14 residues long. Losses at the gene ends were 4 bases for V and 9 bases for J; bases not matched to a gene: 4. Germline lookup yields CDR1 ENHRY and CDR2 SYGVKD. In nucleotides, the CDR3 is TGTGCCATCAGTGCGACTAGCGGGAGTGGTGAGCAGTTCTTC. Protein: CAISATSGSGEQFF.

This rearrangement joins TRBV29-1 to TRBJ2-3; 7 nucleotides agree with TRBD2. Unmatched junction bases numbered 5, after V lost 7 bases and J lost 1 base. The CDR3 runs to 13 residues. The germline CDR1 and CDR2 sequences are SQVTM and ANQGSEA. CDR3 in amino acids: CSAQREGTDTQYF. The DNA of the CDR3 is TGCAGCGCCCAGCGGGAAGGCACAGATACGCAGTATTTT.

The chain recombines TRBV27 with TRBJ2-3; TRBD1 aligns across 9 bases. The junction had 3 bases not matched to a gene; V was cut back by 1 base and J by 4 bases. This CDR3 contains 15 residues. Germline CDR1 MNHEY, CDR2 SMNVEV (reference sequence). This chain's CDR3 is CASSLWGQGPDTQYF. In nucleotides, the CDR3 is TGTGCCAGCAGTTTATGGGGACAGGGACCAGATACGCAGTATTTT.

The J gene is TRBJ1-1, the V gene TRBV6-5; 8 bases are shared with TRBD1. V lost 5 bases to trimming and J lost 11 bases; unmatched junction nucleotides: 13. The length of the CDR3 is 14 residues. Germline V CDR1 and CDR2: MNHEY, SVGAGI. CDR3 region: CASSGQGRGGGAFF. The CDR3 nucleotides read TGTGCCAGCAGTGGACAGGGTCGCGGAGGTGGTGCTTTCTTT.